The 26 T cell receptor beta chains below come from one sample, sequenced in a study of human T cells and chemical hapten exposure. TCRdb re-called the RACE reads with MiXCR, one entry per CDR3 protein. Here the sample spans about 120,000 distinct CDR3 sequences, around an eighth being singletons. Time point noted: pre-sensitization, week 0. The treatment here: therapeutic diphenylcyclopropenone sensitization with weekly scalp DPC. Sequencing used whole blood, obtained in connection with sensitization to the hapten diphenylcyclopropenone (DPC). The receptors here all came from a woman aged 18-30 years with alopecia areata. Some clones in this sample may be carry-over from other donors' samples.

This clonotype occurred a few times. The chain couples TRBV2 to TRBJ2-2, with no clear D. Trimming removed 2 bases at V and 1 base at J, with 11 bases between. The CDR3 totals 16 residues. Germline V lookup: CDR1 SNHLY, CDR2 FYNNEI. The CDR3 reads CASSEPLSGNTGELFF. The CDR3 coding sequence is TGTGCCAGCAGTGAACCCCTTTCAGGGAACACCGGGGAGCTGTTTTTT. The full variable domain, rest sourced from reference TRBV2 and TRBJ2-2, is EPEVTQTPSHQVTQMGQEVILRCVPISNHLYFYWYRQILGQKVEFLVSFYNNEISEKSEIFDDQFSVERPDGSNFTLKIRSTKLEDSAMYFCASSEPLSGNTGELFFGEGSRLTVL.

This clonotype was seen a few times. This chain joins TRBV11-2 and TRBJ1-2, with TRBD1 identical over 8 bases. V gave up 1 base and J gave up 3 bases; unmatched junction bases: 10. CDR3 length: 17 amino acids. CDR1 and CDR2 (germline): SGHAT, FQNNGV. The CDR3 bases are TGTGCCAGCAGCTTAGCCCGACCCGTGACAGGGGACTATGGCTACACCTTC. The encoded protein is CASSLARPVTGDYGYTF.

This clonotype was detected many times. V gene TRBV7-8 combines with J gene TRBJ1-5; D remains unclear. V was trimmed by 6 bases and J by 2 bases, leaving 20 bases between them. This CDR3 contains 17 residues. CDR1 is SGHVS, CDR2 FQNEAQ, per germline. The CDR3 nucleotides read TGTGCCAGCAGTTTACTTGCGGGATTGCAGGGCAATCAGCCCCAGCATTTT. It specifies CASSLLAGLQGNQPQHF. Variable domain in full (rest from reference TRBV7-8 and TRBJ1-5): GAGVSQSPRYKVAKRGQDVALRCDPISGHVSLFWYQQALGQGPEFLTYFQNEAQLDKSGLPSDRFFAERPEGSVSTLKIQRTQQEDSAVYLCASSLLAGLQGNQPQHFGDGTRLSIL.

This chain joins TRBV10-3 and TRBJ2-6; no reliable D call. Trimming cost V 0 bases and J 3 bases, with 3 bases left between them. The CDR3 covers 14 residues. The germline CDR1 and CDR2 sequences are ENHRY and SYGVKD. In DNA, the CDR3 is TGTGCCATCAGTGAGTCGTTTGGGGCCAACGTCCTGACTTTC. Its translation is CAISESFGANVLTF.

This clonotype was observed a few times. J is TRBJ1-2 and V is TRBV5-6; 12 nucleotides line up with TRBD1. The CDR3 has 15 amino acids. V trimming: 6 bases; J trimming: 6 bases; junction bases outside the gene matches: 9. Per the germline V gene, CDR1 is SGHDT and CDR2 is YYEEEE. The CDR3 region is CASNPTGTGGHGYTF. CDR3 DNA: TGTGCCAGCAACCCGACCGGGACAGGGGGCCATGGCTACACCTTC.

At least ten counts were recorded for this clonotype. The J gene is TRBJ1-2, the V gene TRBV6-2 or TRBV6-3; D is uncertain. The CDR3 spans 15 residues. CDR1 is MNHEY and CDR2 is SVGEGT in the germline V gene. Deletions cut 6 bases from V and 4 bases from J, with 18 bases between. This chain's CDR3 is CASSPKTRKSYGYTF. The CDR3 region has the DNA TGTGCCAGCAGCCCCAAGACCAGGAAGAGCTATGGCTACACCTTC.

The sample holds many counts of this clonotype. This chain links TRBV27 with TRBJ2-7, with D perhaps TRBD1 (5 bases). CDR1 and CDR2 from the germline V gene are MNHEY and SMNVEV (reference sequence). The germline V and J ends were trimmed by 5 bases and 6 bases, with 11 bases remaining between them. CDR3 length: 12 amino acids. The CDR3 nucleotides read TGTGCCAGCAGTCCCTTTGGGGCCGAGCAGTACTTC. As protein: CASSPFGAEQYF.

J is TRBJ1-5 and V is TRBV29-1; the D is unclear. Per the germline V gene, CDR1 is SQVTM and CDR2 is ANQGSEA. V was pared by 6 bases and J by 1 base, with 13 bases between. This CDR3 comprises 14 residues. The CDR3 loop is CSVGNLGSNQPQHF. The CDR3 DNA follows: TGCAGCGTCGGTAATCTGGGGAGCAATCAGCCCCAGCATTTT.

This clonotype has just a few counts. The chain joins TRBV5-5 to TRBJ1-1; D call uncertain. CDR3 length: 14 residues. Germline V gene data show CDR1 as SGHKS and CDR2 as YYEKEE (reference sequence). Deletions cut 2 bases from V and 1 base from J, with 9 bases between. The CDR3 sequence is CASSFTDTNTEAFF. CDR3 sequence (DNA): TGTGCCAGCAGCTTTACCGACACGAACACTGAAGCTTTCTTT. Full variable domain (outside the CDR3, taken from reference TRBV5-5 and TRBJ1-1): DAGVTQSPTHLIKTRGQQVTLRCSPISGHKSVSWYQQVLGQGPQFIFQYYEKEERGRGNFPDRFSARQFPNYSSELNVNALLLGDSALYLCASSFTDTNTEAFFGQGTRLTVV.

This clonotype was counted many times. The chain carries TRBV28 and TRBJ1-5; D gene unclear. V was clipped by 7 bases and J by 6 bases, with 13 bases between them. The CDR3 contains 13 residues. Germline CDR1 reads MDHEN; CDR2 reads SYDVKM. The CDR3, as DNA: TGTGCCAGCACCAGAGGGTTAGGTCAGCCCCAGCATTTT. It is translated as CASTRGLGQPQHF. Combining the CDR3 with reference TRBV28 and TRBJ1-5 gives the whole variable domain DVKVTQSSRYLVKRTGEKVFLECVQDMDHENMFWYRQDPGLGLRLIYFSYDVKMKEKGDIPEGYSVSREKKERFSLILESASTNQTSMYLCASTRGLGQPQHFGDGTRLSIL.

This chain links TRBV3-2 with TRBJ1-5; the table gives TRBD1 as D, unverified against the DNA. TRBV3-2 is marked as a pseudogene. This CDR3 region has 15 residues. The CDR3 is CASSHRQGSYQPQHF. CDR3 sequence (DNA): TGTGCCAGCAGCCACAGACAGGGGAGTTATCAGCCCCAGCATTTT.

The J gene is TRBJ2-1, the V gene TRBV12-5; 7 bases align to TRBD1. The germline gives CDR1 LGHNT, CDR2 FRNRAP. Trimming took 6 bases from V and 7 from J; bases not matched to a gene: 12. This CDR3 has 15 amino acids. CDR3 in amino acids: CASGLTGIGGNEQFF. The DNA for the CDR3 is TGTGCTAGTGGCTTGACAGGGATTGGGGGAAATGAGCAGTTCTTC. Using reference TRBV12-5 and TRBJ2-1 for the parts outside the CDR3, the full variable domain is DARVTQTPRHKVTEMGQEVTMRCQPILGHNTVFWYRQTMMQGLELLAYFRNRAPLDDSGMPKDRFSAEMPDATLATLKIQPSEPRDSAVYFCASGLTGIGGNEQFFGPGTRLTVL.

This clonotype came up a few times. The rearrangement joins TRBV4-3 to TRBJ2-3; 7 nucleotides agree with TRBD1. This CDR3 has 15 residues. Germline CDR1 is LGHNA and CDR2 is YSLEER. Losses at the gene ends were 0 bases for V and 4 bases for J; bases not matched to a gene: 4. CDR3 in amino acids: CASSQDRGQADTQYF. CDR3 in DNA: TGCGCCAGCAGCCAAGATAGGGGGCAGGCAGATACGCAGTATTTT.

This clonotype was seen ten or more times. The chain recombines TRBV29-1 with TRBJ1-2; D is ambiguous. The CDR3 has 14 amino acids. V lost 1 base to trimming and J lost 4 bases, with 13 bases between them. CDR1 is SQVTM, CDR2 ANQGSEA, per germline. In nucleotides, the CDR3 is TGCAGCGTTGAAGTGGGAGCGAAGACCTATGGCTACACCTTC. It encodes CSVEVGAKTYGYTF.

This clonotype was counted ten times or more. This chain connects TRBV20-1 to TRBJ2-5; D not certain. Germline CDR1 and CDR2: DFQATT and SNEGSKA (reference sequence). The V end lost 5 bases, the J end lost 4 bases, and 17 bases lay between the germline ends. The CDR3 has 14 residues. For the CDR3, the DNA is TGCAGTGCTGAACCTGGGGTCTCGGGAGAGACCCAGTACTTC. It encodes CSAEPGVSGETQYF.

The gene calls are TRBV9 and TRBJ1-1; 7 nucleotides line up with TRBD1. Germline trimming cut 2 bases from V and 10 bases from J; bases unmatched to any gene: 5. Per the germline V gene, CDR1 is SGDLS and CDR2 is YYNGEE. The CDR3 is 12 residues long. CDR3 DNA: TGTGCCAGCAGCGTGGGGGACAGCGGAGCTTTCTTT. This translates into CASSVGDSGAFF.

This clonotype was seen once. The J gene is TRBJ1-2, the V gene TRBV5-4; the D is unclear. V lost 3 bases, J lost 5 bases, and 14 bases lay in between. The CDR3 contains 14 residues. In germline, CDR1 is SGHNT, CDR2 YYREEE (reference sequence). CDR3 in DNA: TGTGCCAGCAGCTCCCCGTCGGTAGATTATGGCTACACCTTC. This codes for CASSSPSVDYGYTF. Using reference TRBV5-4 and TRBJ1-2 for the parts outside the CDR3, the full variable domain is ETGVTQSPTHLIKTRGQQVTLRCSSQSGHNTVSWYQQALGQGPQFIFQYYREEENGRGNFPPRFSGLQFPNYSSELNVNALELDDSALYLCASSSPSVDYGYTFGSGTRLTVV.

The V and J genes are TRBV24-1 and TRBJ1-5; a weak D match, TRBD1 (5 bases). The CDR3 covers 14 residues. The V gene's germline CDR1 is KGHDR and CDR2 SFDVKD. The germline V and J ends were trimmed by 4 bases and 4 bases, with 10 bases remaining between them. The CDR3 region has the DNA TGTGCCACCAGTGACTCCGGGACGAATCAGCCCCAGCATTTT. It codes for CATSDSGTNQPQHF.

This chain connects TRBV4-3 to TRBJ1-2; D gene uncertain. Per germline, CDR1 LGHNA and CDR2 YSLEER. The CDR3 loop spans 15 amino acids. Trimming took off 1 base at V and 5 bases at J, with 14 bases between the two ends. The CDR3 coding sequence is TGCGCCAGCAGCCAAGCTTTAGCCCTACTTTATGGCTACACCTTC. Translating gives CASSQALALLYGYTF.

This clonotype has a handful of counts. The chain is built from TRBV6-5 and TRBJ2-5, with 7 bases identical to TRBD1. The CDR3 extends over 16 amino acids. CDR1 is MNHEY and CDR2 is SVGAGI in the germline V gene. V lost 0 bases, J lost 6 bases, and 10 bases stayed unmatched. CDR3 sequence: CASSYSVRVDRQTQYF. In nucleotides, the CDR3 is TGTGCCAGCAGTTACTCAGTCAGGGTGGACAGGCAGACCCAGTACTTC.

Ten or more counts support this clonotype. The CDR3 sequence is CASSLGEGGTEAFF. The DNA of the CDR3 is TGTGCCAGCAGCTTAGGGGAGGGGGGCACTGAAGCTTTCTTT. J is TRBJ1-1 and V is TRBV7-6; D is perhaps TRBD1 (6 bases). Trimming stripped 1 base from V and 4 bases from J, with 10 bases between. Germline values: CDR1 SGHVS, CDR2 FNYEAQ. The CDR3 is 14 residues long. Full variable domain (rest looked up from reference TRBV7-6 and TRBJ1-1): GAGVSQSPRYKVTKRGQDVALRCDPISGHVSLYWYRQALGQGPEFLTYFNYEAQQDKSGLPNDRFSAERPEGSISTLTIQRTEQRDSAMYRCASSLGEGGTEAFFGQGTRLTVV.

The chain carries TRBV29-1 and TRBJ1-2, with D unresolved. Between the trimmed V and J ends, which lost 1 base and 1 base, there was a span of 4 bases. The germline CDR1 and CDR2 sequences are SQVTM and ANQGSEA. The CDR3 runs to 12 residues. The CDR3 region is CSVEGDNYGYTF. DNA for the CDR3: TGCAGCGTTGAAGGGGATAACTATGGCTACACCTTC. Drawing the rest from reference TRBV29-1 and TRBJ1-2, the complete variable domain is SAVISQKPSRDICQRGTSLTIQCQVDSQVTMMFWYRQQPGQSLTLIATANQGSEATYESGFVIDKFPISRPNLTFSTLTVSNMSPEDSSIYLCSVEGDNYGYTFGSGTRLTVV.

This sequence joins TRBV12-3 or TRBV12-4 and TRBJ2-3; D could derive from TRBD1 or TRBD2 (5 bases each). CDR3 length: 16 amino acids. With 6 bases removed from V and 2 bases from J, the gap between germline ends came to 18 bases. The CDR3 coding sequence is TGTGCCAGCAGCCTAACGGGACCCCGGAACACAGATACGCAGTATTTT. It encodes CASSLTGPRNTDTQYF.

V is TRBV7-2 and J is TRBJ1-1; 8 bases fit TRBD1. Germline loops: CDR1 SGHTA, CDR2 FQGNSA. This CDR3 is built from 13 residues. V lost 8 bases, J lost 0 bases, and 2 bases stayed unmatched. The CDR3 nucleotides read TGTGCCAGCTCGGGACAGGTGAACACTGAAGCTTTCTTT. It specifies CASSGQVNTEAFF.

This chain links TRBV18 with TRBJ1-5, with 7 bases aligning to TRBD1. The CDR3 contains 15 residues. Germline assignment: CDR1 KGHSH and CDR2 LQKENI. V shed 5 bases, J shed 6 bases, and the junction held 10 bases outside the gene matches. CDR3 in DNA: TGTGCCAGCTCATCCGGACAGGATCGGAGTCAGCCCCAGCATTTT. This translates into CASSSGQDRSQPQHF.

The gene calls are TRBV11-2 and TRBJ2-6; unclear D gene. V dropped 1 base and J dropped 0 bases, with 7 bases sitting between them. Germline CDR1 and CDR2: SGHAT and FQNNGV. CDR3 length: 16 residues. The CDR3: CASSLVSHSGANVLTF. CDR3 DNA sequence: TGTGCCAGCAGCTTAGTGTCCCACTCTGGGGCCAACGTCCTGACTTTC.